Below are 3 T cell receptor beta chains sequenced from a single sample in a study of Ad26.COV2.S vaccination and SARS-CoV-2 variants. The table came from immunoSEQ multiplex PCR; TCRdb's copy has only in-frame clones and leaves some out. The sample records 300,000 to 400,000 clones, about 90% being singletons. The sample consisted of peripheral blood, taken after recovery from COVID-19. The receptors derive from a human donor who had recovered from COVID-19.

This clone occurred once. The gene calls are TRBV3-1 (or the pseudogene TRBV3-2) and TRBJ1-2; D is undetermined. The CDR3 sequence is 16 residues long. V was shortened by 1 base and J by 4 bases, with 16 bases between the two germline ends. The germline gives CDR1 LGHDT, CDR2 YNNKEL (reference sequence). The CDR3 spells CASSQGGLGAVYGYTF. The CDR3 DNA reads as TGTGCCAGCAGCCAAGGAGGTTTGGGCGCGGTCTATGGCTACACCTTC.

The V call is TRBV11-2, the J call TRBJ2-7; D might be TRBD2 (6 bases). Germline CDR1 reads SGHAT; CDR2 reads FQNNGV. The CDR3 runs to 14 residues. V was trimmed by 2 bases and J by 5 bases, leaving 13 bases between them. The DNA of the CDR3 is TGTGCCAGCAGCTTAACCTACGGAGGGGACGAGCAGTACTTC. Encoded protein: CASSLTYGGDEQYF.

The gene calls are TRBV7-2 and TRBJ2-3; either TRBD1 or TRBD2 may fit D (6 bases each). Between the trimmed V and J ends, which lost 3 bases and 0 bases, there was a span of 16 bases. The CDR3 spans 17 residues. Germline lookup yields CDR1 SGHTA and CDR2 FQGNSA. CDR3 loop: CASSLLRGPSSTDTQYF. The CDR3 nucleotides are TGTGCCAGCAGCTTGCTTCGGGGGCCGAGCAGCACAGATACGCAGTATTTT.